This TCR beta chain was sequenced in a study of cytomegalovirus exposure and HLA in healthy donors. In the PCR, 60 Vbeta and 13 Jbeta primers were used. How the authors handled the data: About 11 million of 80 million or so unique TCR beta chains were shared, per a later count. Assay used: immunoSEQ multiplex PCR; TCRdb lists only in-frame clones, some missing. V and J calls and clone size are copied from that table; D and trimming were computed from the DNA. The repertoire holds 130,000 or so clones, with roughly four fifths as singletons. Study findings and constraints: When analyzed later, a missense DCLRE1C variant was found to be linked to TCR beta V- and J-gene trimming. A later analysis reported that several of the most significant clusters appeared to be linked to common viral pathogens, among them Epstein-Barr virus. Most TCR beta V segments were productive about 87% or about 30% of the time in an earlier analysis.

Looked up from germline, CDR1 is SGHVS and CDR2 is FQNEAQ. With 1 base removed from V and 5 bases from J, the gap between germline ends came to 6 bases. The CDR3 is 14 residues long. This clone was found once. What it binds is not known. The sequence was collected from a woman in her thirties or forties in good health and CMV-seropositive. The sequencing input was PBMCs. The J gene is TRBJ1-6, the V gene TRBV7-8; D gene uncertain. The DNA of the CDR3 is TGTGCCAGCAGCTTAGGGGCAGATAATTCACCCCTCCACTTT. This translates into CASSLGADNSPLHF.